This T cell receptor beta chain originates from a study of T cells expressing NK-cell markers. Study context: Seven donors tested HCMV-seropositive and one tested seronegative among the eight sequenced.

General study findings and limits: Dominant NKG2C+ clonotypes made up 1.0-7.0% of CD8+ T cells in roughly 6 donors. Several of the donors also had these clonotypes leading their CD3+CD56-NKG2C+ fraction.

Using the 5' RACE reads, TCRdb records one entry per CDR3 protein without DNA. The clone table shows approximately 170,000 distinct CDR3 sequences, with the ten largest holding just over 20%. Concerning this clonotype: Its antigen is unknown.

Germline V lookup: CDR1 SGHVS, CDR2 FNYEAQ. The CDR3 has 14 amino acids. Sequenced material: blood T cells: a sorted CD56 or NKG2C T cell subset, CD4+ or CD8+ T cells, or bulk PBMC T cells (not recorded which). This sequence was found in a man aged 18 to 69 in good health. The chain carries TRBV7-6 and TRBJ2-3; TCRdb's assignment of TRBD1 cannot be checked, as there is no DNA. This CDR3 is CASIARQHTDTQYF.